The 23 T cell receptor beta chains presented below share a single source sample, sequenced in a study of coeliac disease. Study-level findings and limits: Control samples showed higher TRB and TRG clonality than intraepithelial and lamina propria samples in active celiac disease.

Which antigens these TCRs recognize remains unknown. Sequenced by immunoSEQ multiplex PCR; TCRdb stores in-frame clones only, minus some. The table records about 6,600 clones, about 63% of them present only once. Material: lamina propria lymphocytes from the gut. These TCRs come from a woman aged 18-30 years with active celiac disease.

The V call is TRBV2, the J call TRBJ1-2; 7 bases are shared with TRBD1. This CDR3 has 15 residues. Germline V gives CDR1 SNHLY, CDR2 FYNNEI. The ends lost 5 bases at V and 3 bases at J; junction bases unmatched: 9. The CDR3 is CASSFSTGSDYGYTF. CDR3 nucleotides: TGTGCCAGCAGTTTCTCGACAGGGTCAGACTATGGCTACACCTTC.

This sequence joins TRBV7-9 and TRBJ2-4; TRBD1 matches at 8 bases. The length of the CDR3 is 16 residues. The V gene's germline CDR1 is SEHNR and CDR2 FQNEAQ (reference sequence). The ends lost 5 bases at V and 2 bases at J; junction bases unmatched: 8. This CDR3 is CASSRTGWGTKNIQYF. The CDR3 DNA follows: TGTGCCAGCAGCAGGACAGGGTGGGGGACCAAAAACATTCAGTACTTC.

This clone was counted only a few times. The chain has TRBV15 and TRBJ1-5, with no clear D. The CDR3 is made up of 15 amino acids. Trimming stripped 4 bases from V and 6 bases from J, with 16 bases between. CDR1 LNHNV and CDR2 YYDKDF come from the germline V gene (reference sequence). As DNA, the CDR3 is TGTGCCACCAGCAAGGGTGTGGAGGGTAGTCAGCCCCAGCATTTT. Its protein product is CATSKGVEGSQPQHF.

The CDR3 is CASSQRGGGEDTQYF. In DNA, the CDR3 is TGTGCCAGCAGCCAACGGGGGGGCGGGGAAGATACGCAGTATTTT. The chain has TRBV4-2 and TRBJ2-3, with 8 bases fitting TRBD2. CDR3 size: 15 residues. The V segment lost 2 bases and the J segment 5 bases; nucleotides outside the gene matches: 6. In germline, CDR1 is LGHNA, CDR2 YNFKEQ.

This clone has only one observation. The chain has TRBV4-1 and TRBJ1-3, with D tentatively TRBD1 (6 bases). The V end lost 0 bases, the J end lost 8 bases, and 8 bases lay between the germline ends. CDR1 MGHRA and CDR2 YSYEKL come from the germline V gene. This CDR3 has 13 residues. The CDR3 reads CASSQDRGDTIYF. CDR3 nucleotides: TGCGCCAGCAGCCAAGACAGGGGTGACACCATATATTTT.

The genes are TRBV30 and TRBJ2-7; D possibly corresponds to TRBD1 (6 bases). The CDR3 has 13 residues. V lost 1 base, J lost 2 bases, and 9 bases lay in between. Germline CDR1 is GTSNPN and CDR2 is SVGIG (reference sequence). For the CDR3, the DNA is TGTGCCTGGAGTGGGACAGTGGCCTACGAGCAGTACTTC. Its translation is CAWSGTVAYEQYF.

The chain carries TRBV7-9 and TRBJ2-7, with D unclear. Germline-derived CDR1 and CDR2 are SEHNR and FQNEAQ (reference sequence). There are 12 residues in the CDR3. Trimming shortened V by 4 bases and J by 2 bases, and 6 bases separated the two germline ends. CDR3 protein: CASSSGAYEQYF. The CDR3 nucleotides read TGTGCCAGCAGCTCCGGAGCCTACGAGCAGTACTTC.

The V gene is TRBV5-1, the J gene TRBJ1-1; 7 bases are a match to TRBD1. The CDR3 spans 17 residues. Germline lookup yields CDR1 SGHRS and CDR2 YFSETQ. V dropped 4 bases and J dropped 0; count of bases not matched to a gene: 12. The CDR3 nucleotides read TGCGCCAGCAGCCTTTACAGGGGAAGAGACTTGAACACTGAAGCTTTCTTT. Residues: CASSLYRGRDLNTEAFF.

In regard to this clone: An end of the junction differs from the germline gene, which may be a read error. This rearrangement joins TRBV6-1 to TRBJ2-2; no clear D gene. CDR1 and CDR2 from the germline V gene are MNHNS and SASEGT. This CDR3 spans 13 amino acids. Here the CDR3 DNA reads TGTGCCAGCAGTAAAGCCCGCACCGGGGAGCTGTTTTTT. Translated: CASSKARTGELFF.

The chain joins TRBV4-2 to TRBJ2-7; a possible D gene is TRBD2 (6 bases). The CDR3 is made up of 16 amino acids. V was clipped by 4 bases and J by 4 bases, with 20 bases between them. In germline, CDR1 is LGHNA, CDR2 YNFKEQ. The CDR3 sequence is CASSLRGGDFQYEQYF. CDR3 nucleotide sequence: TGTGCCAGCAGCCTTAGGGGAGGAGATTTTCAATACGAGCAGTACTTC.

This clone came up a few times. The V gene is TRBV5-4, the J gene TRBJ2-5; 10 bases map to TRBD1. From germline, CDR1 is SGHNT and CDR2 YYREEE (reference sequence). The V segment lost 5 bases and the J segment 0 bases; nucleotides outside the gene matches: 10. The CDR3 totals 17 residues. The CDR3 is CASSWRQGATYQETQYF. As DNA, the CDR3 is TGTGCCAGCAGTTGGAGACAGGGGGCTACGTACCAAGAGACCCAGTACTTC.

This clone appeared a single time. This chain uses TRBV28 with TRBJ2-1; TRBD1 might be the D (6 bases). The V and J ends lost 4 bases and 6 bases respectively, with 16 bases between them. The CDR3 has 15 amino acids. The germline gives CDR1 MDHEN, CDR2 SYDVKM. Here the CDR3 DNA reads TGTGCCAGCAGTTGCAGGGGTATGGGTTTCAATGAGCAGTTCTTC. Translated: CASSCRGMGFNEQFF.

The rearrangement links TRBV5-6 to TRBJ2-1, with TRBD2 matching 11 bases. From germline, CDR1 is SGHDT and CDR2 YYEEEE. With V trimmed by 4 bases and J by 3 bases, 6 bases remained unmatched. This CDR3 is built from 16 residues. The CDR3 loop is CASSDSGRALYNEQFF. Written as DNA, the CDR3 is TGTGCCAGCAGCGATAGCGGGAGGGCACTCTACAATGAGCAGTTCTTC. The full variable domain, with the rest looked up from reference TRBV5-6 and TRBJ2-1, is DAGVTQSPTHLIKTRGQQVTLRCSPKSGHDTVSWYQQALGQGPQFIFQYYEEEERQRGNFPDRFSGHQFPNYSSELNVNALLLGDSALYLCASSDSGRALYNEQFFGPGTRLTVL.

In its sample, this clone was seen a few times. The CDR3 protein is CASSRTTSGGQETQYF. The DNA for the CDR3 is TGCGCCAGCAGCCGAACGACTAGCGGGGGTCAAGAGACCCAGTACTTC. The rearrangement links TRBV5-1 to TRBJ2-5; 12 nucleotides align to TRBD2. J was trimmed by 2 bases and V by 4 bases; bases with no gene match: 6. Germline V CDR1 and CDR2: SGHRS, YFSETQ. The CDR3 has 16 residues. Looking up the rest from reference TRBV5-1 and TRBJ2-5 gives the full variable domain: KAGVTQTPRYLIKTRGQQVTLSCSPISGHRSVSWYQQTPGQGLQFLFEYFSETQRNKGNFPGRFSGRQFSNSRSEMNVSTLELGDSALYLCASSRTTSGGQETQYFGPGTRLLVL.

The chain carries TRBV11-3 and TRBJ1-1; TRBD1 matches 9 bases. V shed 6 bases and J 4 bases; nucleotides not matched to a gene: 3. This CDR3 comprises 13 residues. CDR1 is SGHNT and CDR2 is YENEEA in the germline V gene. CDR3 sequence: CASSVTGGTEAFF. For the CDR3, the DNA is TGTGCCAGCAGTGTGACAGGGGGCACTGAAGCTTTCTTT.

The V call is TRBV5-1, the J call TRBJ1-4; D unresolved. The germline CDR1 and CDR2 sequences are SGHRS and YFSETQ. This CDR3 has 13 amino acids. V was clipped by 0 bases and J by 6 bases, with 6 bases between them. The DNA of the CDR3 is TGCGCCAGCAGCTTGGCCTCGTATGAAAAACTGTTTTTT. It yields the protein CASSLASYEKLFF.

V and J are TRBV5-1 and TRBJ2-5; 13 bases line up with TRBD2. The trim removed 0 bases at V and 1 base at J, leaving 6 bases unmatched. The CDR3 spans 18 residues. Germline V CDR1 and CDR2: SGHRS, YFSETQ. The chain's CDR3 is CASSLGLLAGGPQETQYF. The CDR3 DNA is TGCGCCAGCAGCTTGGGGCTACTAGCGGGGGGGCCCCAAGAGACCCAGTACTTC.

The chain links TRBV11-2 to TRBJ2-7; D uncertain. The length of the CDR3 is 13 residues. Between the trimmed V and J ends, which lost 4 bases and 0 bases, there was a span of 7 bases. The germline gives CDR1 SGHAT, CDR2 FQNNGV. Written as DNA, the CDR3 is TGTGCCAGCAGCTCGACAAGCTCCTACGAGCAGTACTTC. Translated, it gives CASSSTSSYEQYF.

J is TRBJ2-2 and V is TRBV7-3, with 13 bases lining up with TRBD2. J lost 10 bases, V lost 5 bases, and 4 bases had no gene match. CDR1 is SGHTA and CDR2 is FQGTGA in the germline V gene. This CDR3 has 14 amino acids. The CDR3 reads CASSDGLAGEELFF. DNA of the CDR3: TGTGCCAGCAGCGACGGACTAGCGGGAGAGGAGCTGTTTTTT.

CDR3 amino acids: CASKSGGGATYNEQFF. The CDR3 region has the DNA TGTGCCAGCAAGTCGGGCGGGGGGGCAACTTACAATGAGCAGTTCTTC. The genes are TRBV5-6 and TRBJ2-1, with TRBD2 matching 9 bases. V lost 6 bases, J lost 4 bases, and 11 bases stayed unmatched. This CDR3 has 16 residues. Looked up from germline, CDR1 is SGHDT and CDR2 is YYEEEE.

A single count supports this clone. As DNA, the CDR3 is TGTGCCAGCAGCCTCGGACTAGCGGGCACAGATACGCAGTATTTT. This gives the protein CASSLGLAGTDTQYF. The chain links TRBV4-2 to TRBJ2-3; 10 nucleotides agree with TRBD2. Germline loops: CDR1 LGHNA, CDR2 YNFKEQ. This CDR3 is 15 amino acids long. V was pared by 4 bases and J by 1 base, with 2 bases of the junction left unmatched.

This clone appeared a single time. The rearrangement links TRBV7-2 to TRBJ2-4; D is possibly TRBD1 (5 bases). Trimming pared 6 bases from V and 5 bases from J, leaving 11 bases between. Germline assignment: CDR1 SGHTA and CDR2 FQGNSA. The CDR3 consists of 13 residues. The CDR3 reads CASSPQGENIQYF. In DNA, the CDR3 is TGTGCCAGCAGTCCTCAAGGGGAAAACATTCAGTACTTC.

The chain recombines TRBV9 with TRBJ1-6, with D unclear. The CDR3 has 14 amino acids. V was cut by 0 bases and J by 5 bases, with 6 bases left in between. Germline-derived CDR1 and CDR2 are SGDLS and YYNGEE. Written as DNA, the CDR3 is TGTGCCAGCAGCGTAGATGTAAATAATTCACCCCTCCACTTT. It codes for CASSVDVNNSPLHF.